This T cell receptor beta chain was sequenced for a study of patients and donors after allogeneic stem cell transplantation. A single record per CDR3 protein comes from TCRdb applying MiXCR to the RT-PCR reads. The table includes 900,000 to 1,000,000 distinct CDR3 sequences, about 20% detected once. The CDR3 has 14 residues. The germline gives CDR1 SNHLY, CDR2 FYNNEI. V was shortened by 6 bases and J by 0 bases, with 9 bases between the two germline ends. The sequenced sample consisted of blood, either unsorted or a sorted T cell fraction (not recorded which). The J gene is TRBJ2-1, the V gene TRBV2; D uncertain. The sequence was obtained from a human donor who was either an allogeneic HSCT recipient or a stem cell or donor lymphocyte infusion donor (not recorded which). It is not recorded whose cells these are; they may come from a transplant donor. The DNA of the CDR3 is TGTGCCAGCAGGGAATGGAGCTCCTACAATGAGCAGTTCTTC. This codes for CASREWSSYNEQFF.